This T cell receptor (beta chain) was captured by sequencing in a study of shared clonotypes between healthy human individuals. Overall study context: Every donor yielded three CD4 naive, three CD4 memory, two CD8 naive and one CD8 memory plate. Broader study findings: Naive CD4 clonotype sharing across a few donors was approximately 5%.

Naive CD8 cells were CD45RO-negative, positively selected for CCR7, excluding terminally differentiated effector memory CD45RA+ cells. For this clone: What it recognizes is unknown.

Running of the assay took place at deep level. Across several immunoSEQ plates, the genomic DNA of each subset was split evenly. The assay was immunoSEQ multiplex PCR, and TCRdb's table has in-frame clones only and misses some. The sample holds about 2 million clones, just under 95% seen once. V was trimmed by 7 bases and J by 6 bases, leaving 18 bases between them. The germline V gene has CDR1 SQVTM and CDR2 ANQGSEA. The CDR3 runs to 13 residues. This chain connects TRBV29-1 to TRBJ1-1; a weak D match, TRBD1 (5 bases). Specimen: naive CD8+ T cells sorted from blood. The TCR originated in a man younger than 35 in good health. CDR3: CSGGGIDLAEAFF. DNA for the CDR3: TGCAGCGGGGGGGGAATCGATCTAGCTGAAGCTTTCTTT.